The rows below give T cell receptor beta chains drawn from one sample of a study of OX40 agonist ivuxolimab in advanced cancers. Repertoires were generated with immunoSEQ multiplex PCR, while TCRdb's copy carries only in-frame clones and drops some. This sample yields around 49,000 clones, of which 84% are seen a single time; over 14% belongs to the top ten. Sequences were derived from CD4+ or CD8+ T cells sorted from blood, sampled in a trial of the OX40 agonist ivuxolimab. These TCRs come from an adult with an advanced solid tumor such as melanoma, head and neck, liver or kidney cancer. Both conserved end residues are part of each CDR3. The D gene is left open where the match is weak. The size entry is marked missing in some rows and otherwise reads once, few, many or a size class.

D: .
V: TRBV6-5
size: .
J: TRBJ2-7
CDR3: CASSYSGDLYEQYF
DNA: TGTGCCAGCAGTTACTCGGGTGATCTCTACGAGCAGTACTTC

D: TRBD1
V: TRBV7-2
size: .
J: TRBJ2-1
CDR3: CASSFARTGAYNEQFF
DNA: TGTGCCAGCAGCTTCGCTCGGACAGGGGCCTACAATGAGCAGTTCTTC

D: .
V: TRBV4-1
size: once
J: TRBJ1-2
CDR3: CASSQPGQTNYGYTF
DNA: TGCGCCAGCAGCCAACCCGGACAGACCAACTATGGCTACACCTTC

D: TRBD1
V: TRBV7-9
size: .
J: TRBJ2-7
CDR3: CASSPPGQRFYEQYF
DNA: TGTGCCAGCAGTCCCCCGGGACAGAGATTCTACGAGCAGTACTTC

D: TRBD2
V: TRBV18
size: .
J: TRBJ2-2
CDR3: CASSLTTGTSGTGELFF
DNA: TGTGCCAGCTCACTTACGACCGGGACTAGCGGAACCGGGGAGCTGTTTTTT

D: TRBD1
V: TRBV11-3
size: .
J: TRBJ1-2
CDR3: CACRTDRTIDNYGYTF
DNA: TGTGCCTGCCGAACGGACAGGACGATCGATAACTATGGCTACACCTTC

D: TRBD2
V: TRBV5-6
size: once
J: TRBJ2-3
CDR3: CASSFGPGLAGTDTQYF
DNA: TGTGCCAGCAGCTTTGGGCCCGGACTAGCGGGAACAGATACGCAGTATTTT

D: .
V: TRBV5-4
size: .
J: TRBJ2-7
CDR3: CASSIPDRPQYEQYF
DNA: TGTGCCAGCAGCATACCGGACAGACCCCAGTACGAGCAGTACTTC

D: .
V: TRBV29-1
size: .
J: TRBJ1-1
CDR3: CSTTKPLNTEAFF
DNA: TGCAGCACGACTAAGCCCCTCAACACTGAAGCTTTCTTT

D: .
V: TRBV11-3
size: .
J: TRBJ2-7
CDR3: CASSSLGVEQYF
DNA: TGTGCCAGCAGCTCACTGGGAGTCGAGCAGTACTTC

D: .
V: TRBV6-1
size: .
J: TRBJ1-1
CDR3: CASRTGNTEAFF
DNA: TGTGCCAGCAGGACAGGGAACACTGAAGCTTTCTTT

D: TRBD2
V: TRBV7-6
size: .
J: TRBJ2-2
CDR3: CASSLALAGTGELFF
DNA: TGTGCCAGCAGCTTAGCTCTAGCGGGTACCGGGGAGCTGTTTTTT

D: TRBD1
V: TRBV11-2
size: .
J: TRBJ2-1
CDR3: CASSRLRTGSTYEQFF
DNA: TGTGCCAGCAGCCGCCTCCGGACAGGATCAACGTATGAGCAGTTCTTC

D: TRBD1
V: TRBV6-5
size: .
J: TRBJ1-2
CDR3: CASWDSLAYGYTF
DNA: TGTGCCAGTTGGGACAGTCTTGCGTATGGCTACACCTTC

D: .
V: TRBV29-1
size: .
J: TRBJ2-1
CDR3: CSVESPSRSSYNEQFF
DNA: TGCAGCGTTGAATCTCCTTCACGGAGCTCCTACAATGAGCAGTTCTTC

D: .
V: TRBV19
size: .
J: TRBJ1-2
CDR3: CASSLASTGDKFYGYTF
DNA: TGTGCCAGTAGTTTGGCTTCGACCGGGGACAAATTCTATGGCTACACCTTC

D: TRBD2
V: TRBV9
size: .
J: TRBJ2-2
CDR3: CASSYSTSGDTGELFF
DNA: TGTGCCAGCAGCTACTCTACTAGCGGGGACACCGGGGAGCTGTTTTTT

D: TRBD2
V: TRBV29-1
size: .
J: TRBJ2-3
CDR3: CSVEGLAGVLADTQYF
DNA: TGCAGCGTTGAGGGACTAGCGGGAGTTCTTGCAGATACGCAGTATTTT

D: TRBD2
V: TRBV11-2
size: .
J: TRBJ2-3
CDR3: CASSYSGGTDTQYF
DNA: TGTGCCAGCAGCTATAGCGGGGGCACAGATACGCAGTATTTT

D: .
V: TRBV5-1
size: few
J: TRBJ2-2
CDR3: CASSPSLESGELFF
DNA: TGCGCCAGCAGCCCCTCCCTAGAGAGCGGGGAGCTGTTTTTT

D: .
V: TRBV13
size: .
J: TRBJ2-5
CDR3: CASSIAEGRQETQYF
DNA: TGTGCCAGCAGCATAGCGGAGGGGCGACAAGAGACCCAGTACTTC

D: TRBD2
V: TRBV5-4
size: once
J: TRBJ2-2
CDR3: CASSSSGGFTGELFF
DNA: TGTGCCAGCAGCTCAAGCGGGGGGTTCACCGGGGAGCTGTTTTTT

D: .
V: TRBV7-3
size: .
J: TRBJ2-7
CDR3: CASSLGDTSYEQYF
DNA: TGTGCCAGCAGCTTAGGGGACACGTCCTACGAGCAGTACTTC

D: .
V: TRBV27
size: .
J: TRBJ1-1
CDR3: CASSWAKGAEAFF
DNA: TGTGCCAGCAGTTGGGCGAAGGGAGCTGAAGCTTTCTTT

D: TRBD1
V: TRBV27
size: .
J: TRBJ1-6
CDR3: CASRSTGGPLHF
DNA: TGTGCCAGCAGGTCCACAGGGGGTCCCCTCCACTTT

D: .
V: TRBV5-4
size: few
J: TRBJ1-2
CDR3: CASSSGAGYTF
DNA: TGTGCCAGCAGCTCGGGGGCCGGCTACACCTTC

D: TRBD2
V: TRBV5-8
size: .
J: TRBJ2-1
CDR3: CASTKLAVRNEQFF
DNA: TGTGCCAGCACCAAACTAGCGGTTCGCAATGAGCAGTTCTTC

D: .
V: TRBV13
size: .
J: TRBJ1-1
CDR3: CASSSREGGVGTEAFF
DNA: TGTGCCAGCAGCTCCCGTGAGGGAGGGGTGGGGACTGAAGCTTTCTTT

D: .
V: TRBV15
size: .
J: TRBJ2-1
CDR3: CATTFGTYNEQFF
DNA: TGTGCCACAACGTTCGGGACCTACAATGAGCAGTTCTTC